This passage covers 2 T cell receptor beta chains from one sample sequenced in a study of shared clonotypes between healthy human individuals. It was CD45RO-negative cells, positively selected for CCR7, that made up naive CD8 cells, with terminally differentiated effector memory CD45RA+ cells excluded. The protocol was immunoSEQ multiplex PCR, while the TCRdb copy is restricted to in-frame clones and leaves out a portion. The table records around 600,000 clones, about 95% of them present only once. The source material was naive CD8+ T cells sorted from blood. The receptors shown here come from a woman aged 30 to 39 in good health.

J is TRBJ1-5 and V is TRBV6-6; 10 bases agree with TRBD1. This CDR3 region has 15 residues. Germline CDR1 is MNHNY and CDR2 is SVGAGI (reference sequence). Trimming took 6 bases from V and 3 from J; bases not matched to a gene: 5. DNA of the CDR3: TGTGCCAGCAGCAGGGACAGGGGATACAATCAGCCCCAGCATTTT. This sequence encodes CASSRDRGYNQPQHF.

The chain has TRBV27 and TRBJ2-7, with 9 bases lining up with TRBD2. The V gene's germline CDR1 is MNHEY and CDR2 SMNVEV (reference sequence). V gave up 3 bases and J gave up 2 bases; unmatched junction bases: 5. The CDR3 is made up of 15 amino acids. The CDR3 DNA reads TGTGCCAGCAGTTTTGCGGCTAGCGGGACCTACGAGCAGTACTTC. Protein sequence: CASSFAASGTYEQYF.